The TCR beta chain under discussion was sequenced for a study of blood T cell repertoires in COVID-19. Study-level background: The United States, Italy and Spain provided the acute and convalescent COVID-19 samples. PBMCs, B-cell-depleted T cells, or T cells were the source of the cDNA or gDNA that made up the material.

Authors' analysis steps: Estimates of nucleated cell counts were drawn from the amplification of reference gene primers. Assay used: immunoSEQ multiplex PCR; TCRdb lists only in-frame clones, some missing. The DNA was the basis for D and trimming; V, J and clone size are from that table. Counted here are some 180,000 clones, 75% to 85% occurring once; the ten biggest clones make up over 10%. Sequenced sample: peripheral blood. This sequence originates from a human donor in a cohort sampled during active COVID-19.

CDR3 sequence reads: CAWSELYSKGAYEQYF. The DNA of the CDR3 is TGTGCCTGGAGTGAGCTATACAGTAAAGGGGCCTACGAGCAGTACTTC. V gene TRBV30 combines with J gene TRBJ2-7, with D tentatively TRBD1 (5 bases). Germline-derived CDR1 and CDR2 are GTSNPN and SVGIG (reference sequence). This CDR3 comprises 16 residues. Trimming cost V 1 base and J 2 bases, with 18 bases left between them.